The 26 T cell receptor beta chains below all came from one sample that was sequenced in a study of tumor-infiltrating lymphocytes in oesophageal squamous cell carcinoma. TCRdb itself ran the PCR reads through MiXCR, one entry per CDR3 protein. The data show some 9,900 distinct CDR3 sequences, 58% seen once. The source material was esophageal tumor tissue. Receptor source: a female donor with esophageal squamous cell carcinoma.

This rearrangement joins TRBV6-1 to TRBJ2-5, with 10 positions matching TRBD1. Germline values: CDR1 MNHNS, CDR2 SASEGT. The CDR3 loop spans 17 amino acids. V lost 6 bases to trimming and J lost 5 bases; unmatched junction nucleotides: 15. The CDR3 loop reads CASSKFRQGAGAETQYF. As DNA, the CDR3 is TGTGCCAGCAGCAAATTTCGACAGGGGGCCGGGGCGGAGACCCAGTACTTC.

The chain employs TRBV7-2 and TRBJ2-3; 7 nucleotides agree with TRBD2. The germline V gene encodes CDR1 SGHTA and CDR2 FQGNSA. Trimming cost V 0 bases and J 6 bases; bases outside gene matches: 6. This CDR3 is built from 15 residues. Here the CDR3 DNA reads TGTGCCAGCAGCTTAGCGGGGGGGGGGTTGGATACGCAGTATTTT. Its protein product is CASSLAGGGLDTQYF. Using reference TRBV7-2 and TRBJ2-3 for the parts outside the CDR3, the full variable domain is GAGVSQSPSNKVTEKGKDVELRCDPISGHTALYWYRQSLGQGLEFLIYFQGNSAPDKSGLPSDRFSAERTGGSVSTLTIQRTQQEDSAVYLCASSLAGGGLDTQYFGPGTRLTVL.

This sequence joins TRBV28 and TRBJ2-5, with 7 bases lining up with TRBD2. The J call may be incorrect, as the DNA end agrees better with TRBJ2-7. Germline CDR1 is MDHEN and CDR2 is SYDVKM. CDR3 length: 14 residues. CDR3 nucleotide sequence: TGTGCCAGCAGTTATCGAGCGGGATCCTACGAGCAGTACTTC. Its protein product is CASSYRAGSYEQYF.

This clonotype was counted a few times. This chain links TRBV7-8 with TRBJ2-5, with a possible D match to TRBD2 (5 bases). The V end was cut by 5 bases, the J end by 5 bases, with 12 bases between. In germline, CDR1 is SGHVS, CDR2 FQNEAQ. This CDR3 is built from 13 residues. The CDR3 protein is CASSATRWETQYF. The CDR3 DNA sequence: TGTGCCAGCAGCGCCACTAGGTGGGAGACCCAGTACTTC.

The chain links TRBV7-3 to TRBJ2-5; D is unresolved. The CDR3 covers 14 residues. Between the trimmed V and J ends, which lost 5 bases and 2 bases, there was a span of 12 bases. CDR1 and CDR2 from the germline V gene are SGHTA and FQGTGA. CDR3 residues: CASSLGPLQETQYF. Here the CDR3 DNA reads TGTGCCAGCAGCCTCGGACCTTTACAAGAGACCCAGTACTTC.

The V and J genes are TRBV27 and TRBJ2-5; 11 bases are shared with TRBD1. The closer fit of TRBJ2-1 to the DNA end suggests the J call may be wrong. Looked up from germline, CDR1 is MNHEY and CDR2 is SMNVEV (reference sequence). The CDR3 runs 18 residues. The CDR3 bases are TGTGCCAGCAGTTTATTCGAACCAGGACAGGGGGCAATAGATACGCAGTTCTTC. Residues: CASSLFEPGQGAIDTQFF.

In this sample, this clonotype turned up a few times. A much larger clone lies one base from this, so it may be a read error. The chain recombines TRBV5-1 with TRBJ2-1, with 7 positions matching TRBD2. Per germline, CDR1 SGHRS and CDR2 YFSETQ. Losses at the gene ends were 5 bases for V and 13 bases for J; bases not matched to a gene: 9. There are 12 residues in the CDR3. CDR3 nucleotides: TGCGCCAGCAGGGTACGGGAGGAGACCCAGTTCTTC. Protein sequence: CASRVREETQFF.

In its sample, this clonotype was seen a few times. Since the CDR3 does not end with the conserved phenylalanine or tryptophan, this likely comes from a read error. Because the CDR3's place on the DNA is in doubt, the DNA is left out and the CDR3 is given as listed by TCRdb. CDR3 loop: CARGRLTMSSSSGQ. V usage is TRBV6-1 and J usage is TRBJ1-1; the table's D call, TRBD1, was not checked against the DNA. The length of the CDR3 is 14 amino acids, counting both ends. CDR1 is MNHNS and CDR2 is SASEGT in the germline V gene.

This clonotype has at least ten counts. The CDR3 loop reads CASSFVRDTEAFF. CDR3 nucleotide sequence: TGTGCCAGCAGCTTTGTTAGGGACACTGAAGCTTTCTTT. J is TRBJ1-1 and V is TRBV5-6; no firm D call. The CDR3 is 13 residues long. Trimming left V 2 bases short and J 3 bases short, with 8 bases between. Looked up from germline, CDR1 is SGHDT and CDR2 is YYEEEE.

This sequence joins TRBV5-6 and TRBJ1-3; D is possibly TRBD1 (5 bases). V was shortened by 3 bases and J by 2 bases, with 24 bases between the two germline ends. CDR3 size: 19 residues. Germline V gene lookup returns CDR1 SGHDT and CDR2 YYEEEE. CDR3 sequence: CASSYRRGRIGGTGNTIYF. In nucleotides, the CDR3 is TGTGCCAGCAGCTACAGGCGCGGAAGGATTGGAGGGACTGGAAACACCATATATTTT. Filled out from reference TRBV5-6 and TRBJ1-3, the complete variable domain reads DAGVTQSPTHLIKTRGQQVTLRCSPKSGHDTVSWYQQALGQGPQFIFQYYEEEERQRGNFPDRFSGHQFPNYSSELNVNALLLGDSALYLCASSYRRGRIGGTGNTIYFGEGSWLTVV.

This clonotype has a handful of counts. The V call is TRBV12-3 or TRBV12-4, the J call TRBJ2-7; 13 bases align to TRBD2. The CDR3 covers 14 residues. V shed 4 bases, J shed 3 bases, and the junction held 0 bases outside the gene matches. The CDR3 nucleotides read TGTGCCAGCAGTTGGACTAGCGGGGGCTACGAGCAGTACTTC. Translated, it gives CASSWTSGGYEQYF.

The rearrangement uses TRBV6-1 and TRBJ1-1, with D possibly matching TRBD1 (5 bases). Germline lookup yields CDR1 MNHNS and CDR2 SASEGT. V lost 10 bases and J 4 bases, leaving 13 bases between the germline ends. The CDR3 is made up of 12 amino acids. The CDR3, as DNA: TGTGCCACCCGGGGGGGGTTCACTGAAGCTTTCTTT. This sequence encodes CATRGGFTEAFF.

The rearrangement joins TRBV7-2 to TRBJ1-1, with TRBD1 as a possible D gene (6 bases). Trimming shortened V by 2 bases and J by 4 bases, and 11 bases separated the two germline ends. The CDR3 consists of 14 residues. Germline assignment: CDR1 SGHTA and CDR2 FQGNSA. CDR3 protein: CASSLTGWSTEAFF. The CDR3 DNA follows: TGTGCCAGCAGCTTAACAGGGTGGAGCACTGAAGCTTTCTTT.

This clonotype was found a few times. The V gene is TRBV6-6, the J gene TRBJ2-7, with 9 bases matching TRBD2. V shed 0 bases, J shed 0 bases, and the junction held 3 bases outside the gene matches. The CDR3 is made up of 16 amino acids. CDR1 and CDR2 (germline): MNHNY, SVGAGI (reference sequence). The CDR3 bases are TGTGCCAGCAGTTACTCCGCGACTAGCGGCTCCTACGAGCAGTACTTC. The encoded protein is CASSYSATSGSYEQYF.

V gene TRBV7-2 combines with J gene TRBJ2-6; D unresolved. Trimming shortened V by 5 bases and J by 0 bases, and 8 bases separated the two germline ends. Per the germline V gene, CDR1 is SGHTA and CDR2 is FQGNSA. This CDR3 is built from 15 residues. The CDR3 here is CASSPGSSGANVLTF. The CDR3 bases are TGTGCCAGCAGCCCAGGCTCCTCTGGGGCCAACGTCCTGACTTTC.

This sequence joins TRBV7-3 and TRBJ2-2; TRBD2 is a possible D gene (5 bases). The CDR3 sequence is 17 residues long. Germline V gene lookup returns CDR1 SGHTA and CDR2 FQGTGA. Trimming left V 2 bases short and J 0 bases short, with 13 bases between. In DNA, the CDR3 is TGTGCCAGCAGCTTATCGGGGTTTAGCTCGAACACCGGGGAGCTGTTTTTT. Protein: CASSLSGFSSNTGELFF. Combining the CDR3 with reference TRBV7-3 and TRBJ2-2 gives the whole variable domain GAGVSQTPSNKVTEKGKYVELRCDPISGHTALYWYRQSLGQGPEFLIYFQGTGAADDSGLPNDRFFAVRPEGSVSTLKIQRTERGDSAVYLCASSLSGFSSNTGELFFGEGSRLTVL.

V is TRBV6-6 and J is TRBJ1-1; D is possibly TRBD1 (5 bases). CDR1 is MNHNY and CDR2 is SVGAGI in the germline V gene (reference sequence). V shed 0 bases and J shed 6 bases, with 8 bases lying between them. The CDR3 is 13 amino acids. CDR3 in amino acids: CASSYSNRPEAFF. The CDR3, as DNA: TGTGCCAGCAGTTACTCGAACAGGCCTGAAGCTTTCTTT.

The chain uses TRBV7-2 and TRBJ2-3, with D unresolved. The J call may be mistaken, given a closer DNA end match to TRBJ2-5. From germline, CDR1 is SGHTA and CDR2 FQGNSA. The CDR3 is 14 amino acids. The CDR3 sequence: CASSLVASPETQYF. CDR3 in DNA: TGTGCCAGCAGCTTAGTCGCTAGTCCCGAGACCCAGTACTTC.

In this sample, this clonotype turned up many times. The gene calls are TRBV12-3 or TRBV12-4 and TRBJ2-1; a weak D match, TRBD2 (6 bases). Trimming cost V 5 bases and J 8 bases, with 16 bases left between them. The CDR3 sequence is 14 residues long. Here the CDR3 DNA reads TGTGCCAGCAGTAGACGGGGGATTGACGATGAGCAGTTCTTC. The encoded protein is CASSRRGIDDEQFF.

The rearrangement links TRBV12-3 or TRBV12-4 to TRBJ1-1; 7 nucleotides match TRBD1. The length of the CDR3 is 14 residues. V gave up 7 bases and J gave up 1 base; unmatched junction bases: 6. The CDR3 region has the DNA TGTGCCAGCACATTGCCAGGGGGGAACACTGAAGCTTTCTTT. Encoded protein: CASTLPGGNTEAFF.

This clonotype came up once. At one of its ends the junction is not consistent with the germline gene, which may arise from a read error. The chain couples TRBV7-3 to TRBJ2-4; possibly TRBD2 for D (5 bases). Germline CDR1 is SGHTA and CDR2 is FQGTGA. The CDR3 spans 15 residues. CDR3 loop: CASSSSKPPIGKMVF. CDR3 in DNA: TGTGCCAGCAGCTCAAGCAAGCCCCCGATCGGGAAGATGGTCTTC.

This chain uses TRBV11-2 with TRBJ1-4; TRBD1 might be the D (6 bases). The CDR3 is 16 residues long. V was pared by 5 bases and J by 0 bases, with 13 bases between. The germline V gene has CDR1 SGHAT and CDR2 FQNNGV. Here the CDR3 reads CASSPGQRSTNEKLFF. CDR3 bases: TGTGCCAGCAGCCCCGGACAGAGGTCAACTAATGAAAAACTGTTTTTT.

This clonotype appeared a single time. The chain uses TRBV2 and TRBJ2-5, with D uncertain. The germline gives CDR1 SNHLY, CDR2 FYNNEI. V was shortened by 0 bases and J by 5 bases, with 4 bases between the two germline ends. The CDR3 totals 12 residues. The DNA of the CDR3 is TGTGCCAGCAGTGAAGCCTCTGAGACCCAGTACTTC. Translated: CASSEASETQYF.

V and J are TRBV6-7 and TRBJ2-1; D is ambiguous. The last part of the DNA fits TRBJ2-5 better; the J call may be wrong. TRBV6-7 is an open reading frame, and its role is uncertain. The CDR3 is 14 residues long. This CDR3 is CASSYRGNQETQYF. The CDR3, as DNA: TGTGCCAGCAGTTACCGAGGAAACCAAGAGACCCAGTACTTC.

J is TRBJ1-4 and V is TRBV7-6, with D perhaps matching TRBD1 (6 bases). The V gene's germline CDR1 is SGHVS and CDR2 FNYEAQ. This CDR3 spans 13 amino acids. The V and J ends lost 8 bases and 8 bases respectively, with 15 bases between them. This CDR3 reads CASARGIREKLFF. The CDR3 bases are TGTGCCAGCGCGAGGGGGATCAGGGAAAAACTGTTTTTT.

The chain is built from TRBV7-8 and TRBJ2-7; 10 bases are shared with TRBD2. CDR3 length equals 14 residues. The V gene end was trimmed by 5 bases and the J gene end by 3 bases; junction bases not matched to a gene: 4. Germline V CDR1 and CDR2: SGHVS, FQNEAQ. CDR3 region: CASSPTSGNYEQYF. CDR3 DNA sequence: TGTGCCAGCAGCCCCACTAGCGGGAACTACGAGCAGTACTTC.